These T cell receptor beta chains were read from a single sample in a study of PD-1 blockade in classical Hodgkin lymphoma. Produced via immunoSEQ multiplex PCR; TCRdb's table is partial and in-frame only. This sample has around 13,000 clones, with 70% to 85% found just once. The sample consisted of peripheral blood mononuclear cells (PBMCs), taken at baseline. The source of these receptors is a human donor with classical Hodgkin lymphoma. The CDR3 runs from the conserved cysteine through the conserved F or W. A D gene is named only where the DNA matches it firmly. The size field is filled for only some rows; it gives once, few, many or a size class.

clone_size | d_call | j_call | v_call | cdr3_nt | cdr3_aa
NA | NA | TRBJ2-3 | TRBV5-5 | TGTGCCAGCAGCTTGGAATGGGGCGCGGATACGCAGTATTTT | CASSLEWGADTQYF
NA | NA | TRBJ2-6 | TRBV7-6 | TGTGCCAGCAGCCCCGGCAGGGTGATTGGGGCCAACGTCCTGACTTTC | CASSPGRVIGANVLTF
NA | NA | TRBJ1-6 | TRBV6-1 | TGTGCCATCTCGGGACAAAGCTTTAATTCACCCCTCCACTTT | CAISGQSFNSPLHF
NA | NA | TRBJ1-2 | TRBV4-3 | TGCGCCAGCAGCCAAGTGACCCGTCTAGGGGGCTACACCTTC | CASSQVTRLGGYTF
once | NA | TRBJ1-6 | TRBV11-2 | TGTGCCAGCAGAAAAGAGGGCCAGACTAATTCACCCCTCCACTTT | CASRKEGQTNSPLHF
NA | TRBD1 | TRBJ1-2 | TRBV7-3 | TGTGCCAGCAGCCTACAGGGGGTAGGGGGCTACACCTTC | CASSLQGVGGYTF
NA | NA | TRBJ1-5 | TRBV19 | TGTGCCAGTATGGGAGGAAATCAGCCCCAGCATTTT | CASMGGNQPQHF
NA | NA | TRBJ2-1 | TRBV4-2 | TGTGCCAGCAGCCAAGAGGGAGGCACCTACAATGAGCAGTTCTTC | CASSQEGGTYNEQFF
NA | NA | TRBJ2-5 | TRBV6-5 | TGTGCCAGCAGTCCACAGGGCCGTCCTCAAGAGACCCAGTACTTC | CASSPQGRPQETQYF
medium-sized | TRBD2 | TRBJ2-3 | TRBV4-1 | TGCGCCAGCAGCCGCACTAGCGGGGGGGCCGAGGATACGCAGTATTTT | CASSRTSGGAEDTQYF
NA | NA | TRBJ1-3 | TRBV12-2 | TGTGCAAGTCGCTGTCCCGGCGACTCTGGAAACACCATATATTTT | CASRCPGDSGNTIYF
NA | TRBD1 | TRBJ1-3 | TRBV7-2 | TGTGCCAGCAGCCTGAACGGGGGACAGGGGGCAAACACCATATATTTT | CASSLNGGQGANTIYF
few | TRBD1 | TRBJ1-2 | TRBV5-5 | TGTGCCAGCAGCACGGGACAGGGGCTTTCTAACTATGGCTACACCTTC | CASSTGQGLSNYGYTF
NA | NA | TRBJ1-5 | TRBV6-5 | TGTGCCAGCACCCCCCGGGGGCAGGGAAATCAGCCCCAGCATTTT | CASTPRGQGNQPQHF
NA | NA | TRBJ1-2 | TRBV6-5 | TGTGCCAGCAGTTACTCGAGGGCGGGCCTCTATGGCTACACCTTC | CASSYSRAGLYGYTF
NA | NA | TRBJ1-1 | TRBV10-2 | TGCGCCAGCAGTGGGGGGAACACTGAAGCTTTCTTT | CASSGGNTEAFF
NA | TRBD1 | TRBJ2-3 | TRBV5-1 | TGCGCCAGCAGCTTGGTCCAGGGGGCTGCCACAGATACGCAGTATTTT | CASSLVQGAATDTQYF
NA | NA | TRBJ2-5 | TRBV6-1 | TGTGCCAGCAGTGAAGCGGTCAGTAGGGTTCAAGAGACCCAGTACTTC | CASSEAVSRVQETQYF
NA | NA | TRBJ1-2 | TRBV7-9 | TGTGCCAGCAGCCCAAATTCCCCCTATGGCTACACCTTC | CASSPNSPYGYTF
NA | TRBD1 | TRBJ1-6 | TRBV10-3 | TGTGCCATCAGTATGGGGACAGGTACAAATTCACCCCTCCACTTT | CAISMGTGTNSPLHF
NA | TRBD1 | TRBJ2-7 | TRBV6-1 | TGTGCCAGCACTCTGGGACAGTGGTACGAGCAGTACTTC | CASTLGQWYEQYF
once | NA | TRBJ2-1 | TRBV7-3 | TGTGCCAGCACCACCTCCAGCTCCAATGAGCAGTTCTTC | CASTTSSSNEQFF
NA | NA | TRBJ1-1 | TRBV19 | TGTGCCAGTAGTGCCCGGCCCGGGACATTCACTGAAGCTTTCTTT | CASSARPGTFTEAFF
NA | NA | TRBJ1-6 | TRBV4-3 | TGCGCCAGCAGCCAAGAGGGCCCAGTGGGGAATTCACCCCTCCACTTT | CASSQEGPVGNSPLHF
NA | NA | TRBJ1-2 | TRBV5-6 | TGTGCCAGCAGCTTGTTTGCGAGTGGCTACACCTTC | CASSLFASGYTF
NA | NA | TRBJ2-1 | TRBV19 | TGTGCCAGTAGTATGTTGGGGGGGGCCTTCAATGAGCAGTTCTTC | CASSMLGGAFNEQFF
NA | TRBD2 | TRBJ2-5 | TRBV25-1 | TGTGCCAGCAGTGATCCGGGACTAGCGGAGGCCCAGTACTTC | CASSDPGLAEAQYF
NA | NA | TRBJ1-5 | TRBV19 | TGTGCCAGTAGTCCCCTCTGGGGGGCTGGCAATCAGCCCCAGCATTTT | CASSPLWGAGNQPQHF
NA | NA | TRBJ2-5 | TRBV19 | TGTGCCAGTAGCCGTCAGAGCCAAGAGACCCAGTACTTC | CASSRQSQETQYF
medium-sized | NA | TRBJ1-2 | TRBV7-2 | TGTGCCAGCAGCTTGCGGACCCCCAACTATGGCTACACCTTC | CASSLRTPNYGYTF
NA | NA | TRBJ2-1 | TRBV11-2 | TGTGCCAGCAGCTTAGATAATTTCCGGGGGAGCTACAATGAGCAGTTCTTC | CASSLDNFRGSYNEQFF
NA | NA | TRBJ1-6 | TRBV23-1 | TGCGCCAGCATCCCAAGGTCCTATAATTCACCCCTCCACTTT | CASIPRSYNSPLHF
NA | NA | TRBJ1-2 | TRBV21-1 | TGTGCCAGCAGCAAAGATAAAGGACAGAACCTCTATGGCTACACCTTC | CASSKDKGQNLYGYTF
medium-sized | NA | TRBJ1-1 | TRBV4-1 | TGCGCCAGCAGCCAAATTATCGGGCTAGGTGAAGCTTTCTTT | CASSQIIGLGEAFF
NA | NA | TRBJ2-1 | TRBV5-1 | TGCGCCAGCAGCTATGAGTACAATGAGCAGTTCTTC | CASSYEYNEQFF
NA | NA | TRBJ2-7 | TRBV7-2 | TGTGCCAGCAGCTTATGGGATATAGGGCGCGAGCAGTACTTC | CASSLWDIGREQYF